Listed here are 16 T cell receptor beta chains from one sample, sequenced in a study of OX40 agonist ivuxolimab in advanced cancers. The library was produced with the immunoSEQ multiplex PCR assay. TCRdb took over this immuneACCESS table, retaining in-frame rearrangements with V and J assigned. Such tables are incomplete; in checked studies, under half of the missing clones stem from an unresolved V gene, and the remainder is unexplained. Within this sample are approximately 69,000 clones, with 85% of them counted one time only. Approximately 6% of the sample rests with the top ten. Sequenced material: CD4+ or CD8+ T cells sorted from blood, taken in a trial of the OX40 agonist ivuxolimab. These receptors originate from an adult with an advanced solid tumor such as melanoma, head and neck, liver or kidney cancer.

CDR3 coding DNA: TGCGCCAGCAGCTTGGACGGGGGCACTGAAGCTTTCTTT. Its translation is CASSLDGGTEAFF. This chain uses TRBV5-1 with TRBJ1-1, with a weak D call TRBD1 (5 bases). The CDR3 length is 13 residues. Trimming took off 0 bases at V and 4 bases at J, with 7 bases between the two ends. Germline assignment: CDR1 SGHRS and CDR2 YFSETQ.

The V and J genes are TRBV6-1 and TRBJ1-2, with 10 positions matching TRBD1. Germline lookup yields CDR1 MNHNS and CDR2 SASEGT. This CDR3 has 14 amino acids. V trimming: 3 bases; J trimming: 2 bases; junction bases outside the gene matches: 0. The CDR3 loop is CASSETGGNYGYTF. The CDR3, as DNA: TGTGCCAGCAGTGAGACAGGGGGCAACTATGGCTACACCTTC.

The chain combines TRBV7-2 with TRBJ1-6; D is ambiguous. Trimming removed 2 bases from V and 5 bases from J, with 10 bases in between. The CDR3 extends over 15 amino acids. Germline values: CDR1 SGHTA, CDR2 FQGNSA. The DNA for the CDR3 is TGTGCCAGCAGCTTACTGGGGTTGGATAATTCACCCCTCCACTTT. Translated: CASSLLGLDNSPLHF.

J is TRBJ2-2 and V is TRBV27; D possibly corresponds to TRBD2 (6 bases). Trimming removed 0 bases at V and 0 bases at J, with 11 bases between. The CDR3 is 17 residues long. Per the germline V gene, CDR1 is MNHEY and CDR2 is SMNVEV (reference sequence). CDR3 nucleotides: TGTGCCAGCAGTTTATCTGGGGCTAGCGCGAACACCGGGGAGCTGTTTTTT. Translation: CASSLSGASANTGELFF.

This clone was picked up a small number of times. The chain employs TRBV7-9 and TRBJ2-1; 7 bases are a match to TRBD2. The CDR3 extends over 17 amino acids. The V gene's germline CDR1 is SEHNR and CDR2 FQNEAQ (reference sequence). V lost 5 bases, J lost 2 bases, and 12 bases stayed unmatched. CDR3 bases: TGTGCCAGCAGCCTACCCCTTCGCGGGACTACCTACAATGAGCAGTTCTTC. As protein: CASSLPLRGTTYNEQFF.

This clone was detected once. V usage is TRBV23-1 and J usage is TRBJ2-2, with D perhaps TRBD1 (6 bases). TRBV23-1 is flagged as an ORF with uncertain function. Trimming took off 6 bases at V and 6 bases at J, with 11 bases between the two ends. The CDR3 loop spans 13 amino acids. CDR3 sequence: CASREQGSGELFF. CDR3 nucleotide sequence: TGCGCCAGCAGGGAACAGGGTTCCGGGGAGCTGTTTTTT.

The V and J genes are TRBV9 and TRBJ2-1, with TRBD2 identical over 7 bases. CDR1 is SGDLS and CDR2 is YYNGEE in the germline V gene. After removal of 3 bases from V and 1 base from J, the junction contained 7 bases not matched to a gene. CDR3 length equals 16 residues. The CDR3: CASSASYSGSYNEQFF. The CDR3 DNA sequence: TGTGCCAGCAGCGCCTCCTATAGCGGGTCCTACAATGAGCAGTTCTTC. Drawing the rest from reference TRBV9 and TRBJ2-1, the complete variable domain is DSGVTQTPKHLITATGQRVTLRCSPRSGDLSVYWYQQSLDQGLQFLIQYYNGEERAKGNILERFSAQQFPDLHSELNLSSLELGDSALYFCASSASYSGSYNEQFFGPGTRLTVL.

This chain links TRBV2 with TRBJ2-5; 7 nucleotides agree with TRBD1. From germline, CDR1 is SNHLY and CDR2 FYNNEI. With 5 bases clipped from V and 3 bases from J, the junction kept 15 bases outside the gene matches. The CDR3 has 17 residues. CDR3 region: CASSPPPGQLEKETQYF. CDR3 DNA: TGTGCCAGCAGTCCCCCACCGGGACAGCTAGAAAAAGAGACCCAGTACTTC.

This clone occurred once. The chain uses TRBV5-1 and TRBJ2-6, with 8 bases that match TRBD1. Germline CDR1 reads SGHRS; CDR2 reads YFSETQ. The CDR3 contains 19 residues. V gave up 2 bases and J gave up 0 bases; unmatched junction bases: 10. The CDR3 reads CASSLNPGQVGSGANVLTF. CDR3 coding DNA: TGCGCCAGCAGCTTAAACCCGGGACAGGTTGGCTCTGGGGCCAACGTCCTGACTTTC.

This chain joins TRBV19 and TRBJ2-1; D is perhaps TRBD1 (6 bases). Germline lookup yields CDR1 LNHDA and CDR2 SQIVND (reference sequence). The length of the CDR3 is 15 residues. With 9 bases removed from V and 1 base from J, the gap between germline ends came to 16 bases. The CDR3 reads CASRRGSTSYNEQFF. The DNA of the CDR3 is TGTGCCAGCCGCAGGGGCTCCACTTCCTACAATGAGCAGTTCTTC.

The chain is built from TRBV6-5 and TRBJ1-4, with D perhaps matching TRBD1 (5 bases). From germline, CDR1 is MNHEY and CDR2 SVGAGI. CDR3 length: 11 residues. Trimming cost V 10 bases and J 7 bases, with 10 bases left between them. The CDR3 sequence: CATRQFEKLFF. In DNA, the CDR3 is TGTGCCACCCGACAGTTTGAAAAACTGTTTTTT.

This sequence joins TRBV5-5 and TRBJ2-7; unclear D gene. Trimming took off 3 bases at V and 7 bases at J, with 11 bases between the two ends. CDR3 length: 12 residues. Germline V gene data show CDR1 as SGHKS and CDR2 as YYEKEE (reference sequence). In DNA form, the CDR3 reads TGTGCCAGCAGCTACGGAATTTGGGAGCAGTACTTC. This sequence encodes CASSYGIWEQYF. Complete variable domain (other parts from reference TRBV5-5 and TRBJ2-7): DAGVTQSPTHLIKTRGQQVTLRCSPISGHKSVSWYQQVLGQGPQFIFQYYEKEERGRGNFPDRFSARQFPNYSSELNVNALLLGDSALYLCASSYGIWEQYFGPGTRLTVT.

J is TRBJ1-5 and V is TRBV4-3; no reliable D call. Germline lookup yields CDR1 LGHNA and CDR2 YSLEER. Trimming stripped 1 base from V and 6 bases from J, with 16 bases between. CDR3 size: 16 residues. As DNA, the CDR3 is TGCGCCAGCAGCCAAGCGTATGGAGGGCTCAGTCAGCCCCAGCATTTT. Its translation is CASSQAYGGLSQPQHF.

This clone was counted once. V is TRBV6-5 and J is TRBJ1-2, with D possibly TRBD1 on 6 matching bases. V shed 4 bases and J shed 6 bases, with 12 bases lying between them. Germline CDR1 and CDR2: MNHEY and SVGAGI. The CDR3 has 13 residues. The chain's CDR3 is CASSSQQGNGYTF. DNA of the CDR3: TGTGCCAGCAGTTCCCAACAGGGAAATGGCTACACCTTC.

This chain connects TRBV29-1 to TRBJ1-2; 8 nucleotides align to TRBD1. The CDR3 runs to 12 residues. Germline V gene sequence: CDR1 SQVTM, CDR2 ANQGSEA. V dropped 4 bases and J dropped 8; count of bases not matched to a gene: 6. The CDR3 DNA reads as TGCAGCGTTGGACAGGGGAGGGAGGGCTACACCTTC. Its translation is CSVGQGREGYTF.

The chain couples TRBV5-6 to TRBJ2-7; the match to TRBD1 covers 7 bases. The CDR3 is made up of 15 amino acids. Germline V gene sequence: CDR1 SGHDT, CDR2 YYEEEE. After removal of 4 bases from V and 4 bases from J, the junction contained 11 bases not matched to a gene. CDR3 amino acids: CASSRTGTEDYEQYF. The CDR3 DNA reads as TGTGCCAGCAGCAGGACCGGGACAGAAGATTACGAGCAGTACTTC. Looking up the rest from reference TRBV5-6 and TRBJ2-7 gives the full variable domain: DAGVTQSPTHLIKTRGQQVTLRCSPKSGHDTVSWYQQALGQGPQFIFQYYEEEERQRGNFPDRFSGHQFPNYSSELNVNALLLGDSALYLCASSRTGTEDYEQYFGPGTRLTVT.